The 21 T cell receptor beta chains below come from one sample, sequenced in a study of cytomegalovirus exposure and HLA in healthy donors. Profiling relied on immunoSEQ multiplex PCR, and the TCRdb table lists in-frame clones only, not all of them. The repertoire has 140,000 or so clones, 89% of them found once; the top ten carry over 8.5%. Sequenced material: PBMCs. All receptors come from a woman younger than 35 in good health and CMV-seropositive.

The chain couples TRBV15 to TRBJ2-5; TRBD2 agrees at 12 bases. J gave up 5 bases and V 2 bases, and 9 bases lay outside the gene matches. The CDR3 spans 17 residues. Germline V gene data show CDR1 as LNHNV and CDR2 as YYDKDF (reference sequence). This CDR3 reads CATSRPKTSGGAETQYF. The CDR3 nucleotides are TGTGCCACCAGCAGACCGAAGACTAGCGGGGGAGCGGAGACCCAGTACTTC.

The rearrangement uses TRBV2 and TRBJ2-7, with 11 bases lining up with TRBD1. This CDR3 region has 13 residues. Trimming at V came to 7 bases and at J to 6 bases, leaving 5 bases not matched to a gene. Germline V CDR1 and CDR2: SNHLY, FYNNEI. The CDR3 DNA follows: TGTGCCAGCACAATAGGGACAGGGGGCGAGCAGTACTTC. It specifies CASTIGTGGEQYF.

The chain combines TRBV18 with TRBJ1-2; TRBD1 aligns across 7 bases. The CDR3 is 15 amino acids. J gave up 2 bases and V 4 bases, and 7 bases lay outside the gene matches. Germline loops: CDR1 KGHSH, CDR2 LQKENI. CDR3 DNA: TGTGCCAGCTCACTTAACCGGGACAGCAACTATGGCTACACCTTC. Protein sequence: CASSLNRDSNYGYTF.

This clone is a singleton in its sample. The chain joins TRBV28 to TRBJ1-1, with D unresolved. Trimming cost V 7 bases and J 5 bases, with 20 bases left between them. The CDR3 is 15 amino acids. Germline V gene lookup returns CDR1 MDHEN and CDR2 SYDVKM. The CDR3 region is CASTEGSFTETEAFF. CDR3 bases: TGTGCCAGCACCGAGGGCAGTTTTACGGAAACTGAAGCTTTCTTT.

The gene calls are TRBV7-6 and TRBJ2-5; TRBD1 matches 8 bases. The germline V gene encodes CDR1 SGHVS and CDR2 FNYEAQ. V was clipped by 2 bases and J by 5 bases; unmatched bases: 1. The CDR3 covers 13 residues. In DNA, the CDR3 is TGTGCCAGCAGCTTACAGGGGGCGGAGACCCAGTACTTC. This translates into CASSLQGAETQYF.

The rearrangement links TRBV18 to TRBJ2-3; 11 positions agree with TRBD2. Losses at the gene ends were 6 bases for V and 0 bases for J; bases not matched to a gene: 14. Per germline, CDR1 KGHSH and CDR2 LQKENI. The CDR3 spans 19 residues. CDR3 DNA sequence: TGTGCCAGCTCCCGCCGACTAGCGGGGAGCCTCCGGAGCACAGATACGCAGTATTTT. As protein: CASSRRLAGSLRSTDTQYF.

The chain is built from TRBV7-2 and TRBJ1-2, with 8 positions matching TRBD1. V was pared by 3 bases and J by 8 bases, with 5 bases of the junction left unmatched. Germline loops: CDR1 SGHTA, CDR2 FQGNSA. The CDR3 runs 13 residues. The CDR3 is CASSFDRGGGYTF. The CDR3 bases are TGTGCCAGCAGCTTCGACAGGGGAGGGGGCTACACCTTC.

The J gene is TRBJ2-3, the V gene TRBV5-4; D is perhaps TRBD2 (6 bases). V lost 4 bases and J 2 bases, leaving 11 bases between the germline ends. This CDR3 is built from 14 residues. Germline V gene lookup returns CDR1 SGHNT and CDR2 YYREEE (reference sequence). In DNA form, the CDR3 reads TGTGCCAGCAGCGCGGGACGGAACACAGATACGCAGTATTTT. This codes for CASSAGRNTDTQYF.

The chain has TRBV4-2 and TRBJ2-5, with 7 bases lining up with TRBD2. CDR3 length: 15 residues. From germline, CDR1 is LGHNA and CDR2 YNFKEQ. Trimming took 4 bases from V and 5 from J; bases not matched to a gene: 10. In DNA, the CDR3 is TGTGCCAGCAGCCCCGAACCGGACGGGAGGGAGACCCAGTACTTC. Residues: CASSPEPDGRETQYF.

The V call is TRBV7-8, the J call TRBJ2-2; TRBD2 is a possible D gene (6 bases). There are 14 residues in the CDR3. With 3 bases removed from V and 2 bases from J, the gap between germline ends came to 7 bases. Germline V gives CDR1 SGHVS, CDR2 FQNEAQ. The CDR3 reads CASSLGLNTGELFF. The CDR3 nucleotides are TGTGCCAGCAGCTTGGGACTCAACACCGGGGAGCTGTTTTTT.

This clone was recorded only once. This sequence joins TRBV9 and TRBJ2-2, with D possibly TRBD1 on 6 matching bases. The CDR3 is 18 residues long. The V end lost 4 bases, the J end lost 0 bases, and 19 bases lay between the germline ends. Per germline, CDR1 SGDLS and CDR2 YYNGEE. CDR3 nucleotide sequence: TGTGCCAGCAGCCTAAACCCCCGGGGACAACCGAACACCGGGGAGCTGTTTTTT. Encoded protein: CASSLNPRGQPNTGELFF.

The V and J genes are TRBV2 and TRBJ1-2, with TRBD1 matching over 8 bases. J was trimmed by 4 bases and V by 0 bases; bases with no gene match: 10. The CDR3 length is 17 residues. Germline loops: CDR1 SNHLY, CDR2 FYNNEI. The CDR3 region is CASSEAGSGTGRYGYTF. The CDR3 nucleotides read TGTGCCAGCAGTGAAGCAGGAAGTGGGACAGGTCGCTATGGCTACACCTTC.

This chain uses TRBV14 with TRBJ1-1, with D maybe TRBD1 (6 bases). Germline CDR1 and CDR2: SGHDN and FVKESK. The CDR3 is 13 residues long. With 1 base removed from V and 11 bases from J, the gap between germline ends came to 14 bases. The CDR3 loop reads CASSQVRGAGAFF. As DNA, the CDR3 is TGTGCCAGCAGCCAAGTACGGGGGGCTGGCGCTTTCTTT.

The chain uses TRBV7-9 and TRBJ1-6, with TRBD1 as a possible D gene (6 bases). This CDR3 comprises 15 residues. Trimming stripped 4 bases from V and 13 bases from J, with 20 bases between. CDR1 SEHNR and CDR2 FQNEAQ come from the germline V gene (reference sequence). The chain's CDR3 is CASSSRAGAEWPLHF. The DNA of the CDR3 is TGTGCCAGCAGCTCCAGGGCAGGGGCGGAGTGGCCCCTCCACTTT.

The sample holds a few counts of this clone. This chain uses TRBV27 with TRBJ1-5; 7 nucleotides match TRBD1. The V gene end was trimmed by 5 bases and the J gene end by 1 base; junction bases not matched to a gene: 11. The germline V gene has CDR1 MNHEY and CDR2 SMNVEV (reference sequence). The CDR3 spans 17 residues. The CDR3 sequence is CASSPSWGRGSNQPQHF. DNA of the CDR3: TGTGCCAGCAGTCCTTCTTGGGGCAGGGGGAGCAATCAGCCCCAGCATTTT.

The chain recombines TRBV29-1 with TRBJ1-3; D possibly corresponds to TRBD1 (5 bases). Trimming left V 7 bases short and J 4 bases short, with 11 bases between. This CDR3 contains 12 residues. Germline V gene sequence: CDR1 SQVTM, CDR2 ANQGSEA. In DNA, the CDR3 is TGCAGCGCAGGGACTGAAGGAAACACCATATATTTT. It translates to CSAGTEGNTIYF. Looking up the rest from reference TRBV29-1 and TRBJ1-3 gives the full variable domain: SAVISQKPSRDICQRGTSLTIQCQVDSQVTMMFWYRQQPGQSLTLIATANQGSEATYESGFVIDKFPISRPNLTFSTLTVSNMSPEDSSIYLCSAGTEGNTIYFGEGSWLTVV.

This sequence joins TRBV9 and TRBJ2-2, with 10 bases that match TRBD2. V gave up 0 bases and J gave up 4 bases; unmatched junction bases: 3. The V gene's germline CDR1 is SGDLS and CDR2 YYNGEE. The CDR3 runs to 16 residues. The CDR3 is CASSVGASGGTGELFF. CDR3 DNA sequence: TGTGCCAGCAGCGTAGGGGCTAGCGGGGGCACCGGGGAGCTGTTTTTT.

The chain links TRBV28 to TRBJ1-6; TRBD1 matches 7 bases. Germline CDR1 and CDR2: MDHEN and SYDVKM. This CDR3 comprises 15 residues. Germline trimming cut 4 bases from V and 11 bases from J; bases unmatched to any gene: 11. The CDR3 here is CASSSGQTMAAPLHF. In DNA form, the CDR3 reads TGTGCCAGCAGTTCGGGACAGACAATGGCCGCACCCCTCCACTTT.

V and J are TRBV5-5 and TRBJ1-5; maybe TRBD1 (6 bases). The V end was cut by 4 bases, the J end by 3 bases, with 20 bases between. The CDR3 is 17 amino acids. CDR1 is SGHKS, CDR2 YYEKEE, per germline (reference sequence). The CDR3 region has the DNA TGTGCCAGCAGCCGCACAGGGTGGGCAGGGAACAATCAGCCCCAGCATTTT. This sequence encodes CASSRTGWAGNNQPQHF. Supplemented by reference TRBV5-5 and TRBJ1-5, the full variable domain reads DAGVTQSPTHLIKTRGQQVTLRCSPISGHKSVSWYQQVLGQGPQFIFQYYEKEERGRGNFPDRFSARQFPNYSSELNVNALLLGDSALYLCASSRTGWAGNNQPQHFGDGTRLSIL.

The chain couples TRBV7-2 to TRBJ2-1; no firm D call. The CDR3 length is 12 residues. V was pared by 1 base and J by 5 bases, with 3 bases between. Germline V gene sequence: CDR1 SGHTA, CDR2 FQGNSA. CDR3 protein: CASSLGHNEQFF. CDR3 nucleotides: TGTGCCAGCAGCTTAGGGCACAATGAGCAGTTCTTC.

V and J are TRBV19 and TRBJ2-7, with D maybe TRBD2 (6 bases). Per germline, CDR1 LNHDA and CDR2 SQIVND (reference sequence). The CDR3 runs 15 residues. Trimming left V 3 bases short and J 1 base short, with 13 bases between. The CDR3 loop reads CASSISWRGSYEQYF. CDR3 nucleotides: TGTGCCAGTAGTATTAGTTGGAGGGGTTCCTACGAGCAGTACTTC.